Listed below are T cell receptor beta chains from one sample, sequenced in a study of shared clonotypes between healthy human individuals. Measured with immunoSEQ multiplex PCR; TCRdb has only the in-frame clones, and not every one. The repertoire holds around 2.1 million clones, with roughly 95% as singletons. Sequenced input: naive CD4+ T cells sorted from blood. The receptor source for this set is a man younger than 35 in good health. Both conserved end residues are part of each CDR3. The D gene is left open where the match is weak. Size tells how often a clone was seen (once, few, many) or the class of an expanded clone, and some rows leave it out.

>TRBV7-9|NA|TRBD1|TRBJ1-2
CASSWAGTGVFGYTF
TGTGCCAGCAGCTGGGCCGGGACAGGGGTCTTCGGCTACACCTTC
>TRBV19|NA|TRBD1|TRBJ2-7
CASRGTGVSYEQYF
TGTGCCAGTAGGGGGACAGGGGTCTCCTACGAGCAGTACTTC
>TRBV20-1|NA|NA|TRBJ2-1
CSLIYNEQFF
TGCAGTTTGATTTACAATGAGCAGTTCTTC
>TRBV6-5|NA|NA|TRBJ1-2
CASSYSSYYGYTF
TGTGCCAGCAGTTACTCGTCGTACTATGGCTACACCTTC
>TRBV12-5|NA|TRBD1|TRBJ1-1
CPPGRGPSDTEAFF
TGTCCCCCCGGGAGGGGGCCATCGGACACTGAAGCTTTCTTT
>TRBV19|NA|NA|TRBJ2-7
CASSMVDNLYEQYF
TGTGCCAGTAGTATGGTGGATAACCTATACGAGCAGTACTTC
>TRBV10-2|once|TRBD2|TRBJ2-1
CASRETSGPYNEQFF
TGCGCCAGCAGAGAAACTAGCGGACCCTACAATGAGCAGTTCTTC
>TRBV7-9|NA|TRBD2|TRBJ2-1
CASSLPRWTSGSLDEQFF
TGTGCCAGCAGCTTACCCCGGTGGACTAGCGGGAGTCTGGATGAGCAGTTCTTC
>TRBV2|NA|TRBD2|TRBJ2-1
CASRSASGEQFF
TGTGCCAGCAGATCGGCTAGCGGCGAGCAGTTCTTC
>TRBV27|NA|TRBD1|TRBJ1-2
CASSFSGQGDYGYTF
TGTGCCAGCAGTTTCAGCGGACAGGGGGACTATGGCTACACCTTC
>TRBV10-1|NA|TRBD2|TRBJ2-5
CASSESTGGRETQYF
TGCGCCAGCAGTGAGTCTACGGGGGGGCGAGAGACCCAGTACTTC
>TRBV6-1|NA|NA|TRBJ2-5
CASSELAGSQETQYF
TGTGCCAGCAGTGAACTCGCGGGGTCCCAAGAGACCCAGTACTTC
>TRBV14|NA|TRBD1|TRBJ1-1
CASSQERPGGNAEAFF
TGTGCCAGCAGCCAAGAAAGACCAGGGGGTAACGCTGAAGCTTTCTTT
>TRBV5-1|NA|NA|TRBJ2-5
CASRPRGPDFQETQYF
TGCGCCAGCAGACCCAGGGGACCGGACTTCCAAGAGACCCAGTACTTC
>TRBV5-1|NA|NA|TRBJ2-7
CASSLTDPEVHEQYF
TGCGCCAGCAGCTTAACGGACCCGGAGGTCCACGAGCAGTACTTC
>TRBV6-4|NA|NA|TRBJ1-5
CASSEFWGTNQPQHF
TGTGCCAGCAGTGAGTTCTGGGGTACCAATCAGCCCCAGCATTTT
>TRBV6-6|NA|NA|TRBJ2-2
CATTEGPTSPRELFF
TGTGCCACCACCGAGGGGCCCACGTCCCCCCGGGAGCTGTTTTTT
>TRBV4-1|NA|NA|TRBJ2-1
CASSQDPSRSNEQFF
TGCGCCAGCAGCCAAGATCCAAGCAGGTCCAATGAGCAGTTCTTC
>TRBV27|NA|TRBD2|TRBJ2-7
CASSPGTSGTPYEQYF
TGTGCCAGCAGTCCCGGGACTAGCGGGACGCCTTACGAGCAGTACTTC
>TRBV9|NA|NA|TRBJ2-1
CASSVADSSYNEQFF
TGTGCCAGCAGCGTAGCGGATAGCTCCTACAATGAGCAGTTCTTC